This TCR beta chain comes out of a study of T cell repertoires in cytomegalovirus infection. The germline gives CDR1 SGHTA, CDR2 FQGNSA. Trimming stripped 3 bases from V and 5 bases from J, with 14 bases between. The CDR3 spans 15 residues. In TCRdb, the reads were re-called with MiXCR into one record per CDR3 protein. This sample has approximately 910,000 distinct CDR3 sequences, with 30% to 40% found just once. There are many counts of this clonotype. The antigen remains undetermined. The sample was cultured CD8+ T cells from PBMCs, taken from culture after CMV antigen stimulation. This chain uses TRBV7-2 with TRBJ2-1; D uncertain. This TCR was recovered from a human donor in good health (CMV status not recorded). Some clones in this sample may be carry-over from other donors' samples. The CDR3 region is CASSFLVSLDNEQFF. CDR3 nucleotides: TGTGCCAGCAGCTTTCTCGTAAGCTTGGACAATGAGCAGTTCTTC.